The sequence of this TCR beta chain was determined in a study of blood T cell repertoires in COVID-19. With respect to this clone: The junction departs from the called germline gene at one end, perhaps through a read error.

Germline V gives CDR1 SGHAT, CDR2 FQNNGV. The CDR3 runs 14 residues. Sequenced by immunoSEQ multiplex PCR; TCRdb stores in-frame clones only, minus some. Among around 130,000 clones listed, roughly four fifths were seen once. The sample consisted of PBMCs or T cells enriched from blood (not recorded which). This TCR derives from a young woman who had been exposed to COVID-19. The J gene is TRBJ1-2, the V gene TRBV11-2; TRBD1 agrees at 7 bases. Here the CDR3 DNA reads TGTGCCAGCAGCTTAGATCGAGGGGGCGTGAACAGGGCCTTC. It yields the protein CASSLDRGGVNRAF.